The 20 T cell receptor beta chains reported below all come from one sample, sequenced in a study of OX40 agonist ivuxolimab in advanced cancers. This table comes from immunoSEQ multiplex PCR, and its TCRdb copy is limited to in-frame clones, with some not included. In the table there are over 45,000 clones, 82% of which are singletons. The sequenced sample was CD4+ or CD8+ T cells sorted from blood, obtained in a trial of the OX40 agonist ivuxolimab. These receptors came from an adult with an advanced solid tumor such as melanoma, head and neck, liver or kidney cancer.

The genes are TRBV15 and TRBJ2-7; 8 nucleotides line up with TRBD1. Germline lookup yields CDR1 LNHNV and CDR2 YYDKDF (reference sequence). After removal of 0 bases from V and 5 bases from J, the junction contained 6 bases not matched to a gene. CDR3 length equals 15 residues. CDR3 nucleotide sequence: TGTGCCACCAGCAGAGACAGGACAGGGCTCAACGAGCAGTACTTC. Its translation is CATSRDRTGLNEQYF.

In this sample, this clone turned up a few times. The chain links TRBV6-5 to TRBJ2-6; D remains ambiguous. V gave up 6 bases and J gave up 0 bases, with 9 bases separating them. CDR3 length: 15 residues. CDR1 is MNHEY and CDR2 is SVGAGI in the germline V gene. Written as DNA, the CDR3 is TGTGCCAGCAGACCGGACGGCTCTGGGGCCAACGTCCTGACTTTC. Protein: CASRPDGSGANVLTF.

The V call is TRBV19, the J call TRBJ1-2; the D is unclear. The CDR3 extends over 13 amino acids. Trimming shortened V by 7 bases and J by 5 bases, and 14 bases separated the two germline ends. Germline values: CDR1 LNHDA, CDR2 SQIVND (reference sequence). Written as DNA, the CDR3 is TGTGCCAGTACCCCCGGGGATTTTTATGGCTACACCTTC. It specifies CASTPGDFYGYTF.

CDR3 residues: CASNAQGYTEAFF. The CDR3 DNA follows: TGTGCCAGCAATGCACAGGGGTACACTGAAGCTTTCTTT. The V call is TRBV6-6, the J call TRBJ1-1; TRBD1 matches at 7 bases. There are 13 residues in the CDR3. CDR1 is MNHNY, CDR2 SVGAGI, per germline (reference sequence). Trimming cost V 7 bases and J 3 bases; bases outside gene matches: 5.

Regarding this clone: Other DNA sequences in this specimen translate into the identical CDR3. The V and J genes are TRBV12-5 and TRBJ1-1; the D gene is possibly TRBD1 (5 bases). There are 14 residues in the CDR3. V lost 5 bases, J lost 4 bases, and 14 bases lay in between. Germline V CDR1 and CDR2: LGHNT, FRNRAP. CDR3 residues: CASGRGGRGTEAFF. DNA for the CDR3: TGTGCTAGTGGTCGCGGGGGGAGGGGCACTGAAGCTTTCTTT.

V is TRBV9 and J is TRBJ2-3; D may be TRBD2 (6 bases). CDR3 size: 14 residues. Germline CDR1 reads SGDLS; CDR2 reads YYNGEE. The V and J ends lost 0 bases and 2 bases respectively, with 7 bases between them. The CDR3 loop is CASSVGDFTDTQYF. The CDR3 DNA reads as TGTGCCAGCAGCGTAGGGGACTTCACAGATACGCAGTATTTT.

The rearrangement links TRBV30 to TRBJ1-1; 7 nucleotides match TRBD1. The CDR3 length is 16 residues. Germline trimming cut 2 bases from V and 7 bases from J; bases unmatched to any gene: 16. Germline assignment: CDR1 GTSNPN and CDR2 SVGIG (reference sequence). CDR3 region: CAWSTDRAAISNEAFF. The DNA of the CDR3 is TGTGCCTGGAGTACTGACAGGGCCGCAATATCTAATGAAGCTTTCTTT.

The genes are TRBV14 and TRBJ2-1, with a possible D match to TRBD2 (5 bases). This CDR3 is 16 amino acids long. Germline V gene sequence: CDR1 SGHDN, CDR2 FVKESK. V dropped 4 bases and J dropped 6 bases, with 19 bases sitting between them. The DNA for the CDR3 is TGTGCCAGCAGCCGCCTTGGAGGCCCCACCCTCAATGAGCAGTTCTTC. As protein: CASSRLGGPTLNEQFF.

This sequence joins TRBV30 and TRBJ1-4, with a possible D match to TRBD1 (5 bases). The CDR3 covers 12 residues. CDR1 and CDR2 (germline): GTSNPN, SVGIG (reference sequence). V lost 5 bases and J 8 bases, leaving 12 bases between the germline ends. Here the CDR3 reads CAWGTLVEKLFF. The CDR3 coding sequence is TGTGCCTGGGGGACTCTGGTGGAAAAACTGTTTTTT.

V gene TRBV11-3 combines with J gene TRBJ2-2; D is unresolved. The CDR3 length is 15 residues. Deletions cut 5 bases from V and 1 base from J, with 11 bases between. CDR1 and CDR2 (germline): SGHNT, YENEEA. The CDR3 bases are TGTGCCAGCAGCCCCCGGGCAAGGAACACCGGGGAGCTGTTTTTT. Residues: CASSPRARNTGELFF.

In its sample, this clone was seen a few times. V usage is TRBV9 and J usage is TRBJ2-1; the match to TRBD2 covers 7 bases. The germline V gene encodes CDR1 SGDLS and CDR2 YYNGEE. The CDR3 totals 14 residues. The J segment lost 9 bases and the V segment lost 1 base, leaving 7 bases of the junction unmatched. This CDR3 is CASSVWEGGTEQFF. As DNA, the CDR3 is TGTGCCAGCAGCGTATGGGAGGGTGGCACTGAGCAGTTCTTC.

V and J are TRBV15 and TRBJ1-5, with no clear D. Germline CDR1 reads LNHNV; CDR2 reads YYDKDF (reference sequence). This CDR3 is built from 15 residues. V gave up 1 base and J gave up 4 bases, with 11 bases separating them. CDR3: CATSRGQRGNQPQHF. As DNA, the CDR3 is TGTGCCACCAGCAGAGGTCAACGGGGTAATCAGCCCCAGCATTTT.

The chain is built from TRBV2 and TRBJ2-3; no definite D call. CDR1 SNHLY and CDR2 FYNNEI come from the germline V gene. Trimming left V 4 bases short and J 3 bases short, with 14 bases between. The CDR3 covers 15 residues. DNA for the CDR3: TGTGCCAGCAGTGTGGACGGAAGAGGTACAGATACGCAGTATTTT. This encodes CASSVDGRGTDTQYF.

The chain uses TRBV29-1 and TRBJ1-1; D not certain. The V gene's germline CDR1 is SQVTM and CDR2 ANQGSEA. The CDR3 loop spans 12 amino acids. V was clipped by 3 bases and J by 5 bases, with 10 bases between them. The CDR3 reads CSVEGGGTEAFF. DNA of the CDR3: TGCAGCGTTGAGGGTGGAGGAACTGAAGCTTTCTTT. The whole variable domain, remainder taken from reference TRBV29-1 and TRBJ1-1, is SAVISQKPSRDICQRGTSLTIQCQVDSQVTMMFWYRQQPGQSLTLIATANQGSEATYESGFVIDKFPISRPNLTFSTLTVSNMSPEDSSIYLCSVEGGGTEAFFGQGTRLTVV.

A few counts support this clone. V and J are TRBV30 and TRBJ1-1; a possible D gene is TRBD1 (5 bases). Germline values: CDR1 GTSNPN, CDR2 SVGIG (reference sequence). Trimming cost V 8 bases and J 0 bases, with 13 bases left between them. CDR3 size: 13 residues. This CDR3 is CAATRTLNTEAFF. The CDR3, as DNA: TGTGCCGCCACCCGGACATTGAACACTGAAGCTTTCTTT.

This sequence joins TRBV7-2 and TRBJ2-5; D unresolved. The germline V gene has CDR1 SGHTA and CDR2 FQGNSA. This CDR3 comprises 11 residues. V lost 5 bases, J lost 4 bases, and 5 bases lay in between. CDR3 DNA: TGTGCCAGCAGCATCATAGAGACCCAGTACTTC. It encodes CASSIIETQYF.

The chain employs TRBV2 and TRBJ2-1, with D possibly TRBD1 on 6 matching bases. V was trimmed by 5 bases and J by 6 bases, leaving 11 bases between them. Germline V gives CDR1 SNHLY, CDR2 FYNNEI. The CDR3 has 13 residues. The DNA of the CDR3 is TGTGCCAGCAGTTTTCGGACAGCCAATGAGCAGTTCTTC. Translating gives CASSFRTANEQFF.

The chain joins TRBV6-5 to TRBJ1-2; possibly TRBD1 for D (6 bases). The CDR3 spans 13 residues. V was cut by 8 bases and J by 6 bases, with 16 bases left in between. In germline, CDR1 is MNHEY, CDR2 SVGAGI. The CDR3 DNA follows: TGTGCCAGCGGAGGGGGTTTTGGTAATGGCTACACCTTC. Protein sequence: CASGGGFGNGYTF.

This clone appeared a single time. This chain's CDR3 is CASSLGGINYGYTF. DNA for the CDR3: TGTGCCAGCAGCTTAGGCGGGATCAACTATGGCTACACCTTC. The chain couples TRBV7-9 to TRBJ1-2, with unresolved D. The length of the CDR3 is 14 residues. V was pared by 1 base and J by 2 bases, with 8 bases between. Germline values: CDR1 SEHNR, CDR2 FQNEAQ (reference sequence).

This chain connects TRBV30 to TRBJ2-1, with 13 bases fitting TRBD2. With 0 bases clipped from V and 2 bases from J, the junction kept 4 bases outside the gene matches. Germline V gene lookup returns CDR1 GTSNPN and CDR2 SVGIG (reference sequence). CDR3 length: 17 residues. The CDR3 nucleotides read TGTGCCTGGAGTGTACTAGCGGGAGGGCCGGCCTACAATGAGCAGTTCTTC. Its translation: CAWSVLAGGPAYNEQFF.